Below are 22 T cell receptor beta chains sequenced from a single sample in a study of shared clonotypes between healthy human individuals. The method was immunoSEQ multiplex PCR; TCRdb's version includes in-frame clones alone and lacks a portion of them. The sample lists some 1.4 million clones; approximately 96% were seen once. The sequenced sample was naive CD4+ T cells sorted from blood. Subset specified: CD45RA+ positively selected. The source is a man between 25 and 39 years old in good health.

The CDR3 loop is CASSFRKFTDTQYF. Written as DNA, the CDR3 is TGCGCCAGCAGCTTTCGAAAGTTCACAGATACGCAGTATTTT. The genes are TRBV5-1 and TRBJ2-3; D is unresolved. This CDR3 is built from 14 residues. Deletions cut 2 bases from V and 2 bases from J, with 9 bases between. Germline values: CDR1 SGHRS, CDR2 YFSETQ.

CDR3 nucleotides: TGTGCCAGCAGCACGGCTCGGGTCGAGCAGTACTTC. It codes for CASSTARVEQYF. The V call is TRBV14, the J call TRBJ2-7; the D is unclear. Germline CDR1 and CDR2: SGHDN and FVKESK. V lost 5 bases and J lost 6, with 11 bases in between. CDR3 length: 12 amino acids.

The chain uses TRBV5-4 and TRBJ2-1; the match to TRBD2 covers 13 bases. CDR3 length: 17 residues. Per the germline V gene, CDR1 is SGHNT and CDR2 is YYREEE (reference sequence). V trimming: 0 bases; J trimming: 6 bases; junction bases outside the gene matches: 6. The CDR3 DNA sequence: TGTGCCAGCAGCTTGGTCCCGGGACTAGCGGGGTTCAATGAGCAGTTCTTC. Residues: CASSLVPGLAGFNEQFF. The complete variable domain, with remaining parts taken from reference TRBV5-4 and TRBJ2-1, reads ETGVTQSPTHLIKTRGQQVTLRCSSQSGHNTVSWYQQALGQGPQFIFQYYREEENGRGNFPPRFSGLQFPNYSSELNVNALELDDSALYLCASSLVPGLAGFNEQFFGPGTRLTVL.

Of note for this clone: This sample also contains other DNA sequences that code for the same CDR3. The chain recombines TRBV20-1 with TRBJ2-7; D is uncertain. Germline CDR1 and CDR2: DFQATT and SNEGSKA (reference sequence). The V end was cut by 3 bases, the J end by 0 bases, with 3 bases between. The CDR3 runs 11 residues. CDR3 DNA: TGCAGTGCTAGGGACTCCTACGAGCAGTACTTC. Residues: CSARDSYEQYF.

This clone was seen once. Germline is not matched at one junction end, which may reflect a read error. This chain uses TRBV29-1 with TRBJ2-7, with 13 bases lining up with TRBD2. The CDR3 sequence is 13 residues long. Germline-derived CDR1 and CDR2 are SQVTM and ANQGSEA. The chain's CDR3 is CSVWTSGSEDRLF. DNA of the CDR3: TGCAGCGTCTGGACTAGCGGGAGTGAAGATCGGCTGTTC.

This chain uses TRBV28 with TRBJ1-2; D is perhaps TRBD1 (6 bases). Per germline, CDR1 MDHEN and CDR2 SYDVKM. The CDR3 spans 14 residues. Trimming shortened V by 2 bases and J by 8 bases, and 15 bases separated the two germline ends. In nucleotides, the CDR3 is TGTGCCAGCAGTTTAGGGGGAGTGACAGGCGGCTACACCTTC. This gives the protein CASSLGGVTGGYTF.

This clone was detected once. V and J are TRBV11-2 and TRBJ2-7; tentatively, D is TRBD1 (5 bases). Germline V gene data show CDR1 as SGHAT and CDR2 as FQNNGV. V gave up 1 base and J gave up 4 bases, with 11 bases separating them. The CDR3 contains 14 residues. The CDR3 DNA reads TGTGCCAGCAGCTTAGTCAGGGCCAGATACGAGCAGTACTTC. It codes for CASSLVRARYEQYF.

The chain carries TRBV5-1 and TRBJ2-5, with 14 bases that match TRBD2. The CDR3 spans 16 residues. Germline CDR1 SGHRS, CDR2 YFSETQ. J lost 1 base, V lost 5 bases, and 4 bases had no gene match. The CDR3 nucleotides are TGCGCCAGCAGTCCGGGACTAGCGGGAGCCCAAGAGACCCAGTACTTC. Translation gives CASSPGLAGAQETQYF.

The CDR3 sequence: CASSPLHGQTSGGELFF. The CDR3 nucleotides are TGTGCCAGCTCACCACTTCATGGACAGACCTCAGGCGGGGAGCTGTTTTTT. The chain combines TRBV18 with TRBJ2-2; a weak D match, TRBD1 (6 bases). The CDR3 has 17 amino acids. Germline V gives CDR1 KGHSH, CDR2 LQKENI. Deletions cut 1 base from V and 7 bases from J, with 19 bases between.

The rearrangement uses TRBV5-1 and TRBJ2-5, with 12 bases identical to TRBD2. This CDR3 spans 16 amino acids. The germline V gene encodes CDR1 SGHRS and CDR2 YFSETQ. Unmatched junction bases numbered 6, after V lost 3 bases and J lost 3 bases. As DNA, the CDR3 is TGCGCCAGCAGCTGGCACAGACTAGCGGGAGAAGAGACCCAGTACTTC. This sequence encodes CASSWHRLAGEETQYF.

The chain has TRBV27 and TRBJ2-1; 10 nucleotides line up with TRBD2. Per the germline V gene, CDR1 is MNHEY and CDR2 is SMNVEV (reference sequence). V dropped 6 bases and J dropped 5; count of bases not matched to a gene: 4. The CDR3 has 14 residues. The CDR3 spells CASSQREGHNEQFF. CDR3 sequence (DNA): TGTGCCAGCAGCCAGCGGGAGGGCCACAATGAGCAGTTCTTC.

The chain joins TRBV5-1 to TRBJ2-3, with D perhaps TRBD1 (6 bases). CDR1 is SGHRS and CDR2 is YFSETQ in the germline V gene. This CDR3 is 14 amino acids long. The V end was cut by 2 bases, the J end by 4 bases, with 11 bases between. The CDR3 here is CASSFSEGADTQYF. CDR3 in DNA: TGCGCCAGCAGCTTTTCTGAGGGGGCAGATACGCAGTATTTT. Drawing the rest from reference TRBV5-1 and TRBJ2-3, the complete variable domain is KAGVTQTPRYLIKTRGQQVTLSCSPISGHRSVSWYQQTPGQGLQFLFEYFSETQRNKGNFPGRFSGRQFSNSRSEMNVSTLELGDSALYLCASSFSEGADTQYFGPGTRLTVL.

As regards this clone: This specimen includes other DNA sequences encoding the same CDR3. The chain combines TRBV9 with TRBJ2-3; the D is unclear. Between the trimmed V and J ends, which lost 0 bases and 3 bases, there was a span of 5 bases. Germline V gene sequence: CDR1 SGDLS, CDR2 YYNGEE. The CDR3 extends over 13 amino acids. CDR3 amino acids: CASSVAPTDTQYF. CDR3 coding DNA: TGTGCCAGCAGCGTAGCCCCGACAGATACGCAGTATTTT.

The chain's CDR3 is CASSQDRATGELFF. The CDR3 bases are TGCGCCAGCAGCCAGGACAGAGCCACCGGGGAGCTGTTTTTT. The chain links TRBV10-1 to TRBJ2-2, with TRBD1 as a possible D gene (6 bases). Germline CDR1 reads WNHNN; CDR2 reads SYGVQD (reference sequence). The CDR3 consists of 14 residues. V lost 6 bases and J 4 bases, leaving 12 bases between the germline ends.

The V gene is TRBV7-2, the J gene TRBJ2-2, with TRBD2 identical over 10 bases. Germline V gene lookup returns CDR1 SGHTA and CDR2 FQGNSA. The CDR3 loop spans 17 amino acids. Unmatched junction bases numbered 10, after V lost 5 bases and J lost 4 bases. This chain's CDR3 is CASSQRAGGPGTGELFF. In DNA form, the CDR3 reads TGTGCCAGCAGCCAAAGAGCGGGAGGGCCGGGCACCGGGGAGCTGTTTTTT.

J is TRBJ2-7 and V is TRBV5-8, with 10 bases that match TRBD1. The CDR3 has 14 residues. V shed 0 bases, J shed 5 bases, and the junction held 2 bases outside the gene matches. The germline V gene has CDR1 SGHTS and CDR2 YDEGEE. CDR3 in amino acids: CASSLGQGADEQYF. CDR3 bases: TGTGCCAGCAGCTTGGGACAGGGGGCAGACGAGCAGTACTTC.

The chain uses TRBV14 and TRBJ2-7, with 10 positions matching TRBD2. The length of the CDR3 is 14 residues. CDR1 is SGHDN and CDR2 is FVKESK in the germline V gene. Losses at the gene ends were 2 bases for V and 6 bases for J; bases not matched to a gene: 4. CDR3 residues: CASSQLAGAGEQYF. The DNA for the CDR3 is TGTGCCAGCAGCCAACTAGCGGGAGCTGGCGAGCAGTACTTC.

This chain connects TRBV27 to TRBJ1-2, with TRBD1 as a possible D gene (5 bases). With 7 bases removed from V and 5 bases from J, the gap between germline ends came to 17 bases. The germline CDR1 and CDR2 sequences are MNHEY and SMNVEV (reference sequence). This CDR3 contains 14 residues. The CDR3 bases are TGTGCCAGCACCCGGATGGGTGGGGGTTATGGCTACACCTTC. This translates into CASTRMGGGYGYTF.

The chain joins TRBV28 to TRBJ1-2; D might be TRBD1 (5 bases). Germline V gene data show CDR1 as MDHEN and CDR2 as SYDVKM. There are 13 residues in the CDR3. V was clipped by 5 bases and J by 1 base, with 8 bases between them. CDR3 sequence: CASSATDNYGYTF. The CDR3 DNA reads TGTGCCAGCAGTGCGACAGATAACTATGGCTACACCTTC.

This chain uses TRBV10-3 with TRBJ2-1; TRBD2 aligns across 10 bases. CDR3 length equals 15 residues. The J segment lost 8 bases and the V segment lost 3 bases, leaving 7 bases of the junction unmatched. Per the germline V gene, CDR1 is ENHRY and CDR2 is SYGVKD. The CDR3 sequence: CAISERLAGVDEQFF. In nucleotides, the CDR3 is TGTGCCATCAGTGAACGGCTAGCGGGAGTGGATGAGCAGTTCTTC.

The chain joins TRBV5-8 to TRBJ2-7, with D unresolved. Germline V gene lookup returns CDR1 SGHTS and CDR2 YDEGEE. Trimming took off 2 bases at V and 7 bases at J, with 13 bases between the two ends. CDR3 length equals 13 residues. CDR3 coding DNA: TGTGCCAGCAGCTTTCGTGGGATTAGAGAGCAGTACTTC. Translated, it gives CASSFRGIREQYF.

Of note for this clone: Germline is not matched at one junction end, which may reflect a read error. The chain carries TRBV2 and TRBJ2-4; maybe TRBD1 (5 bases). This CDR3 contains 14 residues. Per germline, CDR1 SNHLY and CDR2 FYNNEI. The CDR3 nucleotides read TGTGCCAGCAGCCACAGGCTAGTCACGACGAACCCAGCCTTC. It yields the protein CASSHRLVTTNPAF.